The clone carrying this T cell receptor beta chain was recorded once. TCRdb redid the clone calls on the PCR reads using MiXCR. The sample gives tens of thousands of clones, just under 15% of which show up once; more than 3% is in the top ten. Every patient underwent thyroid surgery untreated. The sample belongs to a study of metastatic and nonmetastatic thyroid tumors. The length of the CDR3 is 16 residues. Germline CDR1 LNHDA, CDR2 SQIVND (reference sequence). This clonotype was obtained from a female donor with papillary thyroid cancer or a benign thyroid nodule (not recorded which). Some clones in this sample may be carry-over from other donors' samples. The V call is TRBV19, the J call TRBJ2-7; D tentatively reads TRBD1 or TRBD2 (5 bases each). The sample comprised blood. CDR3 protein: CATDWDPIRLPYEQYF. The CDR3 DNA is TGTGCAACCGACTGGGACCCAATCAGATTACCCTACGAGCAGTACTTC.